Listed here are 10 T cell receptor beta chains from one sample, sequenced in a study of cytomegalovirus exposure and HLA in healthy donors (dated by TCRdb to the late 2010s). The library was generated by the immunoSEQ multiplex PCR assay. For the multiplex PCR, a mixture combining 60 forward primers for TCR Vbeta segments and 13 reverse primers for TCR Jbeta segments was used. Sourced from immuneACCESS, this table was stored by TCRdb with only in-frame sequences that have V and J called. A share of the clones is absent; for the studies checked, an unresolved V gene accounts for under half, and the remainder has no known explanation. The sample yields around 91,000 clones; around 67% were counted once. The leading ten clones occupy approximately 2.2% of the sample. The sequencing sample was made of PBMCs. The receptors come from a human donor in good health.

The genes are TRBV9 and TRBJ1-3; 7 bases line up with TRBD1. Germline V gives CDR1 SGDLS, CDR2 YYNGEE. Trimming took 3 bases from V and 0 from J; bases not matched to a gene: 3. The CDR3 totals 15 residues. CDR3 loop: CASSAGTVSGNTIYF. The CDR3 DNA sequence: TGTGCCAGCAGCGCCGGGACAGTCTCTGGAAACACCATATATTTT.

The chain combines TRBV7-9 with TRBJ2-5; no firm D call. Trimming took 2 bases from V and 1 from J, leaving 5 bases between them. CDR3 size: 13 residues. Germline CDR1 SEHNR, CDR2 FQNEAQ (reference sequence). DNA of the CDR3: TGTGCCAGCAGCTTATTTCTCCAAGAGACCCAGTACTTC. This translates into CASSLFLQETQYF.

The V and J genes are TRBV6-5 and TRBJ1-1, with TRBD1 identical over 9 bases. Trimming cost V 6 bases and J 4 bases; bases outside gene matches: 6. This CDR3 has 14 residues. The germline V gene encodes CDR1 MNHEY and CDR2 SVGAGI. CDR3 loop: CASRYRGQSTEAFF. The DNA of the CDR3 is TGTGCCAGCAGGTACAGGGGGCAAAGCACTGAAGCTTTCTTT.

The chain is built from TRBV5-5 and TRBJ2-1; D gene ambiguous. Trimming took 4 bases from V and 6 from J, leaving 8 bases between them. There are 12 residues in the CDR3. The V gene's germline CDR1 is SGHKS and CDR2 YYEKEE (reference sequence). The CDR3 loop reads CASSRLLNEQFF. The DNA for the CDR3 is TGTGCCAGCAGCCGACTGCTCAATGAGCAGTTCTTC.

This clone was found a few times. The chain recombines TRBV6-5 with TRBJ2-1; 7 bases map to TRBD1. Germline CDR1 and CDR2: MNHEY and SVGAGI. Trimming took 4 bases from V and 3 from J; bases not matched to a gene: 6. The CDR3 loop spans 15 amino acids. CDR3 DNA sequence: TGTGCCAGCAGTTCCAGACAGGGAAGCTACAATGAGCAGTTCTTC. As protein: CASSSRQGSYNEQFF.

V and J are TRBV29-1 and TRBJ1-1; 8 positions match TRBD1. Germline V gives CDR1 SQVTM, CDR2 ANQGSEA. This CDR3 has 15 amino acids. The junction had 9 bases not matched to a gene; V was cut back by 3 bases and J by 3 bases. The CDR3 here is CSVETPGQAYTEAFF. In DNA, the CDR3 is TGCAGCGTTGAGACACCGGGACAGGCTTACACTGAAGCTTTCTTT.

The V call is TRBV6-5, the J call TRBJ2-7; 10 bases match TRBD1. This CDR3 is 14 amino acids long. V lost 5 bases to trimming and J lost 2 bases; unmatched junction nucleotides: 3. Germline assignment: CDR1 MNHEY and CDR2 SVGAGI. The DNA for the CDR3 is TGTGCCAGCAGTAGGACAGGGGGTACCTACGAGCAGTACTTC. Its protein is CASSRTGGTYEQYF.

CDR3 residues: CSVAVQVDGYTF. CDR3 DNA: TGCAGCGTTGCGGTTCAGGTGGATGGCTACACCTTC. The chain has TRBV29-1 and TRBJ1-2; the D is unclear. Trimming left V 4 bases short and J 6 bases short, with 12 bases between. The CDR3 spans 12 residues. CDR1 and CDR2 from the germline V gene are SQVTM and ANQGSEA.

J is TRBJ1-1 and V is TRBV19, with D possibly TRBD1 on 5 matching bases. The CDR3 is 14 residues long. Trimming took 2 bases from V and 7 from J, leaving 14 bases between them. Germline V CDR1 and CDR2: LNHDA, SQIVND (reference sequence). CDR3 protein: CASSIQDRRVEAFF. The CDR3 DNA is TGTGCCAGTAGTATACAAGACAGAAGAGTTGAAGCTTTCTTT.

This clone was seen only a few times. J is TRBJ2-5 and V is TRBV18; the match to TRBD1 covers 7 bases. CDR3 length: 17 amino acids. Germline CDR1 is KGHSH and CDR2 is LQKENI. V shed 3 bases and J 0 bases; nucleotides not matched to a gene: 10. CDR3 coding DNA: TGTGCCAGCTCACCGCGACAGGGTTGGGAGTACCAAGAGACCCAGTACTTC. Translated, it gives CASSPRQGWEYQETQYF.